Listed below are T cell receptor beta chains from one sample, sequenced in a study of blood T cell repertoires in COVID-19. Produced via immunoSEQ multiplex PCR; TCRdb's table is partial and in-frame only. Of around 220,000 clones listed, 84% are singletons. The specimen sequenced was PBMCs or T cells enriched from blood (not recorded which). The receptors were gathered from a woman aged 40 to 49 who had recovered from COVID-19. Each CDR3 is given with its conserved first and last residue. A D gene is named only where the DNA matches it firmly. A clone size is listed for some rows: how often the clone was seen (once, few, many), or a class if it is expanded.

CDR3	DNA	D	J	V	size
CASSQATGRERNEQFF	TGCGCCAGCAGCCAAGCAACCGGGAGGGAGAGAAATGAGCAGTTCTTC	TRBD2	TRBJ2-1	TRBV4-1	.
CASSFRRGSSYEQYF	TGTGCCAGCAGCTTCCGGCGGGGGAGCTCCTACGAGCAGTACTTC	TRBD2	TRBJ2-7	TRBV7-9	few
CASSSGGNEQFF	TGTGCCAGCAGCTCAGGGGGGAATGAGCAGTTCTTC	.	TRBJ2-1	TRBV3-1/TRBV3-2	.
CASSQGGQYQAFF	TGCGCCAGCAGCCAAGGTGGACAGTACCAAGCTTTCTTT	.	TRBJ1-1	TRBV4-1	once
CASRSMSGEQETQYF	TGTGCCAGCAGGTCGATGTCAGGGGAACAAGAGACCCAGTACTTC	.	TRBJ2-5	TRBV5-4	.
CASSQETTDIPYEQYF	TGCGCCAGCAGCCAAGAAACTACGGACATCCCCTACGAGCAGTACTTC	.	TRBJ2-7	TRBV4-1	once
CASSSGQGASTDTQYF	TGTGCCAGCTCATCGGGACAGGGGGCGAGCACAGATACGCAGTATTTT	TRBD1	TRBJ2-3	TRBV18	once
CSVEGQGYGYTF	TGCAGCGTTGAAGGACAGGGATATGGCTACACCTTC	TRBD1	TRBJ1-2	TRBV29-1	.
CASSYSTLGQGYIQYF	TGTGCCAGCAGTTACTCGACTTTGGGACAGGGGTACATTCAGTACTTC	TRBD1	TRBJ2-4	TRBV6-6	.
CASSLAPGTEAFF	TGTGCCAGCAGCCTCGCCCCGGGCACTGAAGCTTTCTTT	.	TRBJ1-1	TRBV5-6	.
CAWGAGYGANVLTF	TGTGCCTGGGGGGCGGGGTATGGGGCCAACGTCCTGACTTTC	.	TRBJ2-6	TRBV30	.
CASSVAGNTEAFF	TGTGCCAGCAGCGTAGCGGGGAACACTGAAGCTTTCTTT	.	TRBJ1-1	TRBV9	few
CASSYSPATNEKLFF	TGTGCCAGCAGTTACTCACCGGCAACTAATGAAAAACTGTTTTTT	.	TRBJ1-4	TRBV6-5	.
CASSAGSAYEQYF	TGTGCCAGCAGTGCCGGGTCCGCCTACGAGCAGTACTTC	.	TRBJ2-7	TRBV28	.
CASSSPDRGRGETQYF	TGTGCCAGCAGCAGCCCCGACAGGGGCAGGGGGGAGACCCAGTACTTC	.	TRBJ2-5	TRBV21-1	.
CASRPVPDRNQPIFYNEQFF	TGTGCCAGTAGACCAGTTCCTGACAGAAACCAACCCATCTTCTACAATGAGCAGTTCTTC	.	TRBJ2-1	TRBV19	.
CASSLLGNTEAFF	TGTGCCAGCAGCTTACTAGGTAACACTGAAGCTTTCTTT	.	TRBJ1-1	TRBV7-3	.
CASSSGLPPGTEAFF	TGTGCCAGCAGCAGTGGACTTCCCCCGGGGACTGAAGCTTTCTTT	.	TRBJ1-1	TRBV7-2	.
CASSSPSRDYTDTQYF	TGTGCCAGCAGTTCACCGTCCCGGGACTACACAGATACGCAGTATTTT	TRBD2	TRBJ2-3	TRBV28	few
CASSLDRGGNEQFF	TGCGCCAGCAGCTTAGACAGGGGAGGCAATGAGCAGTTCTTC	TRBD1	TRBJ2-1	TRBV5-1	.
CASSPPRHILAGGGWYNEQFF	TGTGCCAGTAGTCCCCCGCGACACATTCTAGCGGGAGGGGGTTGGTACAATGAGCAGTTCTTC	TRBD2	TRBJ2-1	TRBV19	many
CASSPRDRPAEGYTF	TGTGCCAGCAGCCCCCGGGACAGGCCCGCAGAGGGCTACACCTTC	TRBD1	TRBJ1-2	TRBV7-9	.
CAISEFQLEKGLTEAFF	TGTGCCATCAGTGAGTTTCAATTGGAGAAGGGACTCACTGAAGCTTTCTTT	.	TRBJ1-1	TRBV10-3	.
CASSPERRGGAQYF	TGCGCCAGCAGCCCTGAGCGGAGGGGTGGGGCCCAGTACTTC	.	TRBJ2-5	TRBV5-1	.
CASSPDMGLGEQFF	TGTGCCAGCTCACCTGACATGGGACTAGGCGAGCAGTTCTTC	TRBD2	TRBJ2-1	TRBV18	.
CASSLASTAGYQETQYF	TGTGCCAGCAGCTTAGCGAGTACAGCGGGGTACCAAGAGACCCAGTACTTC	TRBD2	TRBJ2-5	TRBV7-2	.
CASWTGNHYEQYF	TGCGCCAGTTGGACAGGGAACCACTACGAGCAGTACTTC	TRBD1	TRBJ2-7	TRBV10-2	.
CASTRESGNSPLHF	TGTGCCAGCACCCGGGAATCTGGCAATTCACCCCTCCACTTT	.	TRBJ1-6	TRBV9	.
CASSPTNSNQPQHF	TGTGCCAGCAGTCCGACAAATAGCAATCAGCCCCAGCATTTT	.	TRBJ1-5	TRBV6-2/TRBV6-3	.
CASSSWGQTSNEQFF	TGCGCCAGCAGCTCCTGGGGCCAGACCTCCAATGAGCAGTTCTTC	.	TRBJ2-1	TRBV5-1	.
CASRLLRGSGANVLTF	TGTGCCAGCAGATTACTCAGGGGCTCTGGGGCCAACGTCCTGACTTTC	.	TRBJ2-6	TRBV28	.
CASTQKAGSFYEQYF	TGTGCCAGCACCCAAAAAGCCGGGTCCTTCTACGAGCAGTACTTC	.	TRBJ2-7	TRBV6-5	.
CASSQDRETRPYNEQFF	TGCGCCAGCAGCCAAGATAGGGAGACCCGGCCCTACAATGAGCAGTTCTTC	.	TRBJ2-1	TRBV4-1	.
CASSLKEGTNYGYTF	TGCGCCAGCAGCTTGAAAGAGGGAACAAACTATGGCTACACCTTC	.	TRBJ1-2	TRBV5-1	.
CASSSSQPQHF	TGTGCCAGCAGTTCTAGTCAGCCCCAGCATTTT	.	TRBJ1-5	TRBV28	.
CASSSGGGAAYEQYF	TGCGCCAGCAGCTCAGGAGGCGGGGCCGCCTACGAGCAGTACTTC	.	TRBJ2-7	TRBV5-1	.
CASSPIRGTYNEQFF	TGTGCCAGCTCACCCATCAGGGGCACCTACAATGAGCAGTTCTTC	.	TRBJ2-1	TRBV6-5	.
CASSYDKSYEQYF	TGTGCCAGCAGCTACGACAAGTCCTACGAGCAGTACTTC	.	TRBJ2-7	TRBV5-4	.
CASSEAPQTGELFF	TGTGCCAGCAGTGAAGCCCCACAGACCGGGGAGCTGTTTTTT	.	TRBJ2-2	TRBV2	.
CAHRGAGETQYF	TGTGCCCATCGCGGGGCCGGAGAGACCCAGTACTTC	.	TRBJ2-5	TRBV2	.
CASSGRRGYTF	TGTGCCAGCAGCGGAAGGAGAGGCTACACCTTC	.	TRBJ1-2	TRBV5-6	.
CASSPDRVAQFF	TGTGCCAGCAGCCCGGACAGGGTTGCGCAGTTCTTC	TRBD1	TRBJ2-1	TRBV11-2	.
CASSDFSGRTMDEQFF	TGTGCCAGCAGTGATTTTAGCGGGAGGACCATGGATGAGCAGTTCTTC	TRBD2	TRBJ2-1	TRBV25-1	.
CAWNSGRGTDTQYF	TGTGCCTGGAATAGCGGGAGGGGGACAGATACGCAGTATTTT	TRBD2	TRBJ2-3	TRBV30	once
CATSRDLTDNGEKLFF	TGTGCCACCAGCAGAGATTTAACAGACAACGGCGAAAAACTGTTTTTT	.	TRBJ1-4	TRBV15	once
CASSSRQGWTEAFF	TGTGCCAGCAGTTCTCGACAGGGTTGGACTGAAGCTTTCTTT	TRBD1	TRBJ1-1	TRBV28	.
CAISDFGEQYF	TGTGCCATCTCGGACTTTGGGGAGCAGTACTTC	.	TRBJ2-7	TRBV10-3	.
CASSLSRTGATEAFF	TGTGCCAGCAGTTTATCTCGGACAGGGGCTACTGAAGCTTTCTTT	TRBD1	TRBJ1-1	TRBV27	.
CASSLAGTRGADEQFF	TGTGCCAGCAGCCTAGCCGGGACTAGGGGGGCGGATGAGCAGTTCTTC	TRBD2	TRBJ2-1	TRBV5-4	.
CASSLVGNSGANVLTF	TGTGCCAGCAGCTTAGTTGGCAACTCTGGGGCCAACGTCCTGACTTTC	.	TRBJ2-6	TRBV7-9	.
CASSSGGNSYNEQFF	TGTGCCAGCAGCTCCGGGGGAAACTCCTACAATGAGCAGTTCTTC	.	TRBJ2-1	TRBV6-5	.
CASSLDRNTGELFF	TGTGCCAGCAGCTTAGACAGGAACACCGGGGAGCTGTTTTTT	.	TRBJ2-2	TRBV11-2	once